The 27 T cell receptor beta chains below were found in one sample sequenced in a study of shared clonotypes between healthy human individuals. Sequenced by immunoSEQ multiplex PCR; TCRdb stores in-frame clones only, minus some. This sample has about 2,500,000 clones, with about 92% found just once. The specimen sequenced was naive CD4+ T cells sorted from blood. The subset: CD45RA+ positively selected. The source of these receptors is a young man in good health.

The chain couples TRBV6-5 to TRBJ2-7; a possible D gene is TRBD2 (6 bases). The germline V gene has CDR1 MNHEY and CDR2 SVGAGI. V lost 8 bases, J lost 5 bases, and 19 bases lay in between. This CDR3 is 14 amino acids long. CDR3 bases: TGTGCCAGCCTCTTGCAAGCTAGCGAGGACGAGCAGTACTTC. It codes for CASLLQASEDEQYF.

The chain combines TRBV10-3 with TRBJ2-4; D is possibly TRBD2 (5 bases). Germline assignment: CDR1 ENHRY and CDR2 SYGVKD. Trimming cost V 0 bases and J 2 bases, with 11 bases left between them. The CDR3 sequence is 16 residues long. CDR3: CAISESSVVSKNIQYF. The CDR3 region has the DNA TGTGCCATCAGTGAGTCTAGCGTTGTGTCCAAAAACATTCAGTACTTC.

This clone was recorded only once. The rearrangement joins TRBV7-2 to TRBJ2-7, with 9 bases identical to TRBD2. The length of the CDR3 is 14 residues. Trimming at V came to 5 bases and at J to 4 bases, leaving 6 bases not matched to a gene. The germline V gene encodes CDR1 SGHTA and CDR2 FQGNSA. In DNA, the CDR3 is TGTGCCAGCAGCCGTCTAGCGGGAATGTACGAGCAGTACTTC. This encodes CASSRLAGMYEQYF.

The chain is built from TRBV2 and TRBJ1-1, with 8 bases lining up with TRBD1. Per the germline V gene, CDR1 is SNHLY and CDR2 is FYNNEI. J gave up 5 bases and V 7 bases, and 9 bases lay outside the gene matches. The CDR3 runs 14 residues. The chain's CDR3 is CASKGQGSRTEAFF. CDR3 DNA: TGTGCCAGCAAAGGACAGGGCAGTAGGACTGAAGCTTTCTTT.

This clone was seen a single time. V usage is TRBV15 and J usage is TRBJ1-1; D is perhaps TRBD1 (6 bases). Germline V gene sequence: CDR1 LNHNV, CDR2 YYDKDF (reference sequence). Deletions cut 4 bases from V and 5 bases from J, with 17 bases between. CDR3 size: 15 residues. CDR3 coding DNA: TGTGCCACCAGCATGAGACCATTAGGGGGTACTGAAGCTTTCTTT. As protein: CATSMRPLGGTEAFF.

Concerning this clone itself: At the DNA level, this CDR3 is encoded by other sequences in the same sample as well. The chain has TRBV28 and TRBJ2-2; D might be TRBD2 (6 bases). The V end lost 3 bases, the J end lost 1 base, and 6 bases lay between the germline ends. The germline CDR1 and CDR2 sequences are MDHEN and SYDVKM. This CDR3 is built from 14 residues. The CDR3, as DNA: TGTGCCAGCAGTTTCGGGGGGAACACCGGGGAGCTGTTTTTT. Its protein is CASSFGGNTGELFF.

The chain recombines TRBV7-2 with TRBJ1-5, with 7 bases identical to TRBD1. V gave up 5 bases and J gave up 4 bases; unmatched junction bases: 5. CDR1 SGHTA and CDR2 FQGNSA come from the germline V gene. CDR3 length equals 14 residues. The DNA for the CDR3 is TGTGCCAGCAGCCCGACAGGGCCTAATCAGCCCCAGCATTTT. This translates into CASSPTGPNQPQHF.

This clone was counted a single time. V and J are TRBV6-1 and TRBJ2-5, with D possibly called TRBD1 or TRBD2 (7 bases each). CDR3 size: 18 residues. The V end lost 3 bases, the J end lost 1 base, and 21 bases lay between the germline ends. Germline-derived CDR1 and CDR2 are MNHNS and SASEGT. The CDR3 DNA follows: TGTGCCAGCAGTGAGCAGGCCAGGGGGGGTTCTTTCCAAGAGACCCAGTACTTC. Its translation is CASSEQARGGSFQETQYF.

The chain has TRBV6-1 and TRBJ2-7; 8 positions match TRBD1. J lost 5 bases, V lost 3 bases, and 12 bases had no gene match. This CDR3 spans 16 amino acids. Germline values: CDR1 MNHNS, CDR2 SASEGT. The CDR3 is CASSDPGRGPRNEQYF. CDR3 DNA sequence: TGTGCCAGCAGTGACCCCGGCAGGGGGCCGAGAAACGAGCAGTACTTC.

The chain uses TRBV2 and TRBJ2-1; maybe TRBD1 (6 bases). The length of the CDR3 is 17 residues. Trimming removed 3 bases at V and 0 bases at J, with 15 bases between. The germline V gene encodes CDR1 SNHLY and CDR2 FYNNEI. The DNA for the CDR3 is TGTGCCAGCAGTGAGGGGTGGGGACACCACTCCTACAATGAGCAGTTCTTC. This codes for CASSEGWGHHSYNEQFF.

This chain connects TRBV18 to TRBJ2-1, with D tentatively TRBD1 (5 bases). Germline assignment: CDR1 KGHSH and CDR2 LQKENI. The CDR3 length is 16 residues. V lost 0 bases, J lost 9 bases, and 18 bases lay in between. CDR3 in amino acids: CASSPPVQGLLGEQFF. CDR3 DNA sequence: TGTGCCAGCTCACCACCGGTCCAGGGTTTGTTGGGTGAGCAGTTCTTC. The full variable domain, with the rest looked up from reference TRBV18 and TRBJ2-1, is NAGVMQNPRHLVRRRGQEARLRCSPMKGHSHVYWYRQLPEEGLKFMVYLQKENIIDESGMPKERFSAEFPKEGPSILRIQQVVRGDSAAYFCASSPPVQGLLGEQFFGPGTRLTVL.

Remarks on this clone: The sample carries other DNA sequences with the same CDR3. CDR3 DNA: TGTGCCAGCAGCTTCGGACAGAACACCGGGGAGCTGTTTTTT. Its translation: CASSFGQNTGELFF. The chain joins TRBV7-9 to TRBJ2-2; D might be TRBD1 (5 bases). In germline, CDR1 is SEHNR, CDR2 FQNEAQ (reference sequence). The CDR3 is 14 residues long. V was clipped by 3 bases and J by 1 base, with 6 bases between them.

This clone came up once. CDR3: CASSVGDRESYEQYF. The CDR3 bases are TGTGCCAGCAGCGTAGGCGACAGGGAGTCCTACGAGCAGTACTTC. J is TRBJ2-7 and V is TRBV9; 7 nucleotides agree with TRBD1. J gave up 1 base and V 0 bases, and 4 bases lay outside the gene matches. CDR3 length equals 15 residues. Germline CDR1 SGDLS, CDR2 YYNGEE.

V and J are TRBV30 and TRBJ2-5, with 8 bases fitting TRBD2. The germline V gene has CDR1 GTSNPN and CDR2 SVGIG (reference sequence). The CDR3 runs to 14 residues. The V segment lost 1 base and the J segment 5 bases; nucleotides outside the gene matches: 6. This CDR3 reads CAWSAGLVRETQYF. CDR3 DNA: TGTGCCTGGAGTGCGGGACTAGTTCGGGAGACCCAGTACTTC.

V gene TRBV19 combines with J gene TRBJ1-1; no reliable D call. Trimming took 1 base from V and 0 from J, leaving 6 bases between them. Germline-derived CDR1 and CDR2 are LNHDA and SQIVND (reference sequence). The CDR3 consists of 14 residues. The CDR3 DNA reads as TGTGCCAGTAGTATAGTAGGAATGAACACTGAAGCTTTCTTT. Its translation: CASSIVGMNTEAFF.

V is TRBV19 and J is TRBJ2-7; no clear D. The CDR3 loop spans 13 amino acids. Germline CDR1 reads LNHDA; CDR2 reads SQIVND (reference sequence). V was trimmed by 3 bases and J by 2 bases, leaving 8 bases between them. The CDR3 spells CASSMASTYEQYF. The CDR3 coding sequence is TGTGCCAGTAGTATGGCGAGCACCTACGAGCAGTACTTC.

V is TRBV5-1 and J is TRBJ1-4; D is undetermined. Germline V CDR1 and CDR2: SGHRS, YFSETQ. CDR3 length: 16 residues. V was pared by 0 bases and J by 0 bases, with 9 bases between. CDR3 coding DNA: TGCGCCAGCAGCTTGGGCCACGGAGCAACTAATGAAAAACTGTTTTTT. Translating gives CASSLGHGATNEKLFF. The whole variable domain, remainder taken from reference TRBV5-1 and TRBJ1-4, is KAGVTQTPRYLIKTRGQQVTLSCSPISGHRSVSWYQQTPGQGLQFLFEYFSETQRNKGNFPGRFSGRQFSNSRSEMNVSTLELGDSALYLCASSLGHGATNEKLFFGSGTQLSVL.

The genes are TRBV28 and TRBJ2-2; D remains ambiguous. V lost 2 bases to trimming and J lost 3 bases, with 4 bases between them. In germline, CDR1 is MDHEN, CDR2 SYDVKM. The CDR3 runs 13 residues. DNA of the CDR3: TGTGCCAGCAGTTTACAGGACACCGGGGAGCTGTTTTTT. Translated, it gives CASSLQDTGELFF.

V is TRBV2 and J is TRBJ2-7, with 11 bases identical to TRBD2. Trimming cost V 6 bases and J 4 bases; bases outside gene matches: 2. From germline, CDR1 is SNHLY and CDR2 FYNNEI. CDR3 length: 13 residues. CDR3 in DNA: TGTGCCAGCAGGACTAGCGGGGAATACGAGCAGTACTTC. Residues: CASRTSGEYEQYF.

The chain recombines TRBV7-2 with TRBJ1-2; 7 nucleotides agree with TRBD1. Germline CDR1 SGHTA, CDR2 FQGNSA. V lost 4 bases to trimming and J lost 7 bases; unmatched junction nucleotides: 9. The CDR3 has 14 residues. CDR3: CASSSATGSGGYTF. The CDR3, as DNA: TGTGCCAGCAGCTCCGCGACAGGGAGCGGTGGCTACACCTTC.

This chain uses TRBV6-5 with TRBJ1-4; tentative D call: TRBD1 (5 bases). Deletions cut 7 bases from V and 7 bases from J, with 19 bases between. Germline assignment: CDR1 MNHEY and CDR2 SVGAGI. The CDR3 loop spans 15 amino acids. The CDR3 DNA is TGTGCCAGCAAGGAAGGGGCAGGCCGTGGTGAAAAACTGTTTTTT. Protein sequence: CASKEGAGRGEKLFF.

About this clone: Other DNA sequences of this sample code for an identical CDR3. This chain links TRBV15 with TRBJ2-3; the D is unclear. The CDR3 is made up of 12 amino acids. In germline, CDR1 is LNHNV, CDR2 YYDKDF (reference sequence). V was pared by 0 bases and J by 5 bases, with 3 bases between. CDR3 DNA sequence: TGTGCCACCAGCAGAGACGGAGATACGCAGTATTTT. This sequence encodes CATSRDGDTQYF.

This clone was detected a few times. The rearrangement uses TRBV7-2 and TRBJ1-5; no clear D. Trimming cost V 1 base and J 4 bases, with 11 bases left between them. The CDR3 length is 15 residues. From germline, CDR1 is SGHTA and CDR2 FQGNSA. The CDR3 DNA follows: TGTGCCAGCAGCTTAGACGGCAGTTGGAATCAGCCCCAGCATTTT. Protein product: CASSLDGSWNQPQHF.

The V gene is TRBV2, the J gene TRBJ2-3; D not resolved. CDR1 SNHLY and CDR2 FYNNEI come from the germline V gene. The CDR3 totals 15 residues. Trimming pared 4 bases from V and 0 bases from J, leaving 11 bases between. The CDR3 bases are TGTGCCAGCAGTGCAGAGAGCTCAAGCACAGATACGCAGTATTTT. Protein sequence: CASSAESSSTDTQYF. The full variable domain, with the rest looked up from reference TRBV2 and TRBJ2-3, is EPEVTQTPSHQVTQMGQEVILRCVPISNHLYFYWYRQILGQKVEFLVSFYNNEISEKSEIFDDQFSVERPDGSNFTLKIRSTKLEDSAMYFCASSAESSSTDTQYFGPGTRLTVL.

This chain connects TRBV28 to TRBJ1-2; 7 bases line up with TRBD1. The CDR3 consists of 14 residues. The germline V gene has CDR1 MDHEN and CDR2 SYDVKM. The junction had 3 bases not matched to a gene; V was cut back by 5 bases and J by 0 bases. CDR3 residues: CASSPGQTNYGYTF. The DNA of the CDR3 is TGTGCCAGCAGTCCGGGACAGACTAACTATGGCTACACCTTC.

The V gene is TRBV7-9, the J gene TRBJ2-7; the match to TRBD2 covers 8 bases. Germline lookup yields CDR1 SEHNR and CDR2 FQNEAQ (reference sequence). The CDR3 runs 14 residues. Trimming took 5 bases from V and 3 from J; bases not matched to a gene: 6. The CDR3 DNA sequence: TGTGCCAGCAGCCCCCGGCTAGCGGGCTACGAGCAGTACTTC. It translates to CASSPRLAGYEQYF.

The V gene is TRBV14, the J gene TRBJ2-4, with TRBD1 matching over 9 bases. Germline CDR1 is SGHDN and CDR2 is FVKESK. J was trimmed by 2 bases and V by 0 bases; bases with no gene match: 8. This CDR3 has 18 amino acids. Written as DNA, the CDR3 is TGTGCCAGCAGCCAAGATCTGGGACAGGGCGGAACCAAAAACATTCAGTACTTC. Translation: CASSQDLGQGGTKNIQYF.